These 4 T cell receptor beta chains came from one sample sequenced in a study of CD8+ T cells in alopecia areata. TCR sequencing used cDNA made by reverse transcription of extracted RNA. Only in-frame clones appear in the TCRdb table, and some are missing; sequencing was by immunoSEQ multiplex PCR. Among over 120,000 clones listed, around 50% were seen once. Indicated treatment: oral pan-JAK inhibitor, 5-10 mg twice daily. Sequencing was performed on CD8+ T cells sorted from blood, taken at week 4, from a patient treated with tofacitinib. These receptors all stem from a human donor with alopecia areata.

V usage is TRBV7-8 and J usage is TRBJ2-3; D might be TRBD1 (6 bases). Deletions cut 3 bases from V and 4 bases from J, with 23 bases between. The CDR3 consists of 18 residues. CDR1 is SGHVS and CDR2 is FQNEAQ in the germline V gene. DNA of the CDR3: TGTGCCAGCAGCTTGTACATGGTGGGGGCCTTAGGGGCAGATACGCAGTATTTT. This gives the protein CASSLYMVGALGADTQYF.

The chain couples TRBV5-6 to TRBJ1-4; no reliable D call. CDR3 length: 14 amino acids. In germline, CDR1 is SGHDT, CDR2 YYEEEE. Trimming pared 1 base from V and 6 bases from J, leaving 10 bases between. The CDR3 DNA follows: TGTGCCAGCAGCTTGACGCCCCAAGATGAAAAACTGTTTTTT. Translated: CASSLTPQDEKLFF.

The sample holds a few counts of this clone. The chain uses TRBV29-1 and TRBJ1-2; the D is unclear. Germline CDR1 SQVTM, CDR2 ANQGSEA. V dropped 7 bases and J dropped 7 bases, with 4 bases sitting between them. There are 8 residues in the CDR3. The CDR3 DNA sequence: TGCAGCGAGAGTGGCTACACCTTC. This sequence encodes CSESGYTF.

This chain links TRBV5-4 with TRBJ1-2; TRBD1 agrees at 10 bases. CDR1 is SGHNT and CDR2 is YYREEE in the germline V gene (reference sequence). J lost 4 bases, V lost 0 bases, and 6 bases had no gene match. This CDR3 is 16 amino acids long. The CDR3: CASSLVGQGNGYGYTF. Written as DNA, the CDR3 is TGTGCCAGCAGCTTGGTGGGACAGGGGAACGGCTATGGCTACACCTTC.